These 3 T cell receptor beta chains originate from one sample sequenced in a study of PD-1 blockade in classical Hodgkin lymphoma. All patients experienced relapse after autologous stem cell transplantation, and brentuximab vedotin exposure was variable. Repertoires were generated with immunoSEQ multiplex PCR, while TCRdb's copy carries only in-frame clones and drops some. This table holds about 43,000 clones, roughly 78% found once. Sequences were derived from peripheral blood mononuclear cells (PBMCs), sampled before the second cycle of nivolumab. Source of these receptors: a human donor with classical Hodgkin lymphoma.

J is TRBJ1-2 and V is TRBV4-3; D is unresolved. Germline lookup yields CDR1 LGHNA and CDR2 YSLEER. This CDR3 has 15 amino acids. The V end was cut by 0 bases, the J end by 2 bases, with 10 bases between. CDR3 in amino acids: CASSQDRVQNYGYTF. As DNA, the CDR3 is TGCGCCAGCAGCCAAGACCGCGTTCAGAACTATGGCTACACCTTC.

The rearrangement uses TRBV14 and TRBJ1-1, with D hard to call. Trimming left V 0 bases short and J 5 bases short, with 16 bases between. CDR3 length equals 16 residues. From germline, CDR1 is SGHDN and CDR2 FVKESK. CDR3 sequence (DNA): TGTGCCAGCAGCCAAGATGCCGAAGGGTGGAGAACTGAAGCTTTCTTT. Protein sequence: CASSQDAEGWRTEAFF.

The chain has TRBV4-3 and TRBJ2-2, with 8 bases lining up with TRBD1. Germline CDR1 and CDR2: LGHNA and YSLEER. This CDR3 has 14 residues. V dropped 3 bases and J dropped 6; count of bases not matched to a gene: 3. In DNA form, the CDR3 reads TGCGCCAGCAGCCAGTTACAGGGGGCCGGGGAGCTGTTTTTT. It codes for CASSQLQGAGELFF.